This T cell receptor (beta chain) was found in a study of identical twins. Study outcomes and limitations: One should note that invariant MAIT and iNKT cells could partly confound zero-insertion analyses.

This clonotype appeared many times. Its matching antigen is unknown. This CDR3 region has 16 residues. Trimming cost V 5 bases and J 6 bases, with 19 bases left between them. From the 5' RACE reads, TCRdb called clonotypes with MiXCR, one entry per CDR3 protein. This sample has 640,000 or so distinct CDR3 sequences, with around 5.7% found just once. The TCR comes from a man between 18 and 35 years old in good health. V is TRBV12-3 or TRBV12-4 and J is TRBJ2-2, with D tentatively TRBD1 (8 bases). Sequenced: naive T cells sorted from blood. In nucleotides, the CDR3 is TGTGCCAGCAGTCTGGGTTACAGGGGGGGCCCCGGGGAGCTGTTTTTT. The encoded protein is CASSLGYRGGPGELFF.